This TCR beta chain is from a study of technical replicates of blood from a handful of donors. TCRdb's table, derived via immunoSEQ multiplex PCR, lists solely in-frame clones and lacks some. The sample has 11,000 to 15,000 clones, more than 70% seen once. Germline trimming cut 3 bases from V and 1 base from J; bases unmatched to any gene: 4. This CDR3 is 16 amino acids long. CDR1 is LGHNT, CDR2 FRNRAP, per germline. The TCR comes from a human donor in good health. The rearrangement joins TRBV12-5 to TRBJ2-2; the match to TRBD1 covers 8 bases. What was sequenced was PBMCs. The CDR3 here is CASGLSGTGNTGELFF. CDR3 in DNA: TGTGCTAGTGGTTTATCCGGGACAGGGAACACCGGGGAGCTGTTTTTT.